One sample yielded the 27 T cell receptor beta chains listed below, sequenced in a study of CD8 T cells in Susac syndrome. An input of about 0.45 to 1 ug of RNA was subjected to reverse transcription using random hexamers. One entry per CDR3 protein results from TCRdb running MiXCR on the immunoSEQ multiplex PCR reads. The sample has around 150,000 distinct CDR3 sequences; roughly 95% are singletons. Material: CD4+ T cells from PBMCs. All receptors come from a human donor in good health.

The chain combines TRBV5-6 with TRBJ1-1; tentative D call: TRBD1 (6 bases). CDR1 is SGHDT and CDR2 is YYEEEE in the germline V gene. The CDR3 covers 13 residues. V lost 2 bases to trimming and J lost 11 bases, with 16 bases between them. The DNA of the CDR3 is TGTGCCAGCAGCTTACAGGGCCGAGGTTACGCTTTCTTT. Its translation: CASSLQGRGYAFF.

This clonotype was observed a single time. The chain employs TRBV21-1 and TRBJ1-1. TRBV21-1 is a pseudogene. The CDR3 sequence is 10 residues long. CDR3 in amino acids: CASSKARAFF. DNA for the CDR3: TGTGCCAGCAGCAAAGCTCGGGCTTTCTTT.

The gene calls are TRBV5-8 and TRBJ2-4; no clear D gene. Trimming pared 2 bases from V and 0 bases from J, leaving 12 bases between. Germline CDR1 and CDR2: SGHTS and YDEGEE. The CDR3 totals 16 residues. CDR3 region: CASSFRRSLAKNIQYF. CDR3 in DNA: TGTGCCAGCAGCTTTAGGCGGTCTCTAGCCAAAAACATTCAGTACTTC.

This clonotype occurred once. The J gene is TRBJ1-1, the V gene TRBV25-1; possible D gene TRBD1, 6 bases. The CDR3 runs to 11 residues. Germline-derived CDR1 and CDR2 are MGHDK and SYGVNS. The V end lost 7 bases, the J end lost 11 bases, and 14 bases lay between the germline ends. The CDR3 bases are TGTGCCAGCATTTTACAGGGACGTGCTTTCTTT. Its protein product is CASILQGRAFF.

The CDR3 region has the DNA TGTGCCTGGAGACCGATTGACAGGGGTGAAGGAGATGGCTACACCTTC. It codes for CAWRPIDRGEGDGYTF. V and J are TRBV30 and TRBJ1-2; the match to TRBD1 covers 8 bases. Losses at the gene ends were 3 bases for V and 6 bases for J; bases not matched to a gene: 15. Germline CDR1 and CDR2: GTSNPN and SVGIG (reference sequence). The CDR3 has 16 amino acids. The full variable domain, with the rest looked up from reference TRBV30 and TRBJ1-2, is SQTIHQWPATLVQPVGSPLSLECTVEGTSNPNLYWYRQAAGRGLQLLFYSVGIGQISSEVPQNLSASRPQDRQFILSSKKLLLSDSGFYLCAWRPIDRGEGDGYTFGSGTRLTVV.

The chain uses TRBV2 and TRBJ1-4; 8 bases are shared with TRBD1. V was pared by 5 bases and J by 5 bases, with 10 bases of the junction left unmatched. The CDR3 sequence is 16 residues long. The germline V gene has CDR1 SNHLY and CDR2 FYNNEI. CDR3 region: CASSSQGAGTNEKLFF. DNA of the CDR3: TGTGCCAGCAGTTCCCAGGGGGCAGGGACGAATGAAAAACTGTTTTTT.

The chain has TRBV23-1 and TRBJ2-6; 7 bases map to TRBD2. TRBV23-1 is known as an ORF, though its function is uncertain. After removal of 10 bases from V and 0 bases from J, the junction contained 21 bases not matched to a gene. The length of the CDR3 is 20 residues. The CDR3 region is CATPIVVWRGTSSGANVLTF. The DNA for the CDR3 is TGCGCCACCCCTATCGTAGTTTGGCGGGGGACCTCCTCTGGGGCCAACGTCCTGACTTTC.

The chain is built from TRBV2 and TRBJ1-5; no definite D call. The CDR3 extends over 14 amino acids. Trimming took 1 base from V and 6 from J, leaving 10 bases between them. Germline CDR1 and CDR2: SNHLY and FYNNEI. The CDR3 DNA reads TGTGCCAGCAGTGAAGACAATCTGGGTCAGCCCCAGCATTTT. Residues: CASSEDNLGQPQHF.

The chain is built from TRBV18 and TRBJ2-1, with D perhaps assigned TRBD1 or TRBD2 (6 bases each). This CDR3 has 16 residues. The V and J ends lost 5 bases and 4 bases respectively, with 18 bases between them. The germline gives CDR1 KGHSH, CDR2 LQKENI. The CDR3 loop is CASSNLGGPSYNEQFF. The DNA for the CDR3 is TGTGCCAGCTCAAACTTAGGGGGGCCCTCTTACAATGAGCAGTTCTTC.

The chain has TRBV7-9 and TRBJ1-1; D is possibly TRBD1 (5 bases). Trimming left V 5 bases short and J 6 bases short, with 16 bases between. CDR1 and CDR2 (germline): SEHNR, FQNEAQ (reference sequence). CDR3 length equals 14 residues. The CDR3 nucleotides are TGTGCCAGCAGCCTTCGGGACGGCTTCTCTGAAGCTTTCTTT. This gives the protein CASSLRDGFSEAFF.

The rearrangement links TRBV29-1 to TRBJ2-6; D could derive from TRBD1 or TRBD2 (6 bases each). The germline gives CDR1 SQVTM, CDR2 ANQGSEA. The length of the CDR3 is 14 residues. V was trimmed by 6 bases and J by 2 bases, leaving 11 bases between them. This chain's CDR3 is CSVTGAAGANVLTF. The CDR3 bases are TGCAGCGTCACGGGGGCTGCTGGGGCCAACGTCCTGACTTTC.

V usage is TRBV12-3 or TRBV12-4 and J usage is TRBJ2-2; 8 nucleotides match TRBD2. This CDR3 region has 15 residues. Trimming removed 6 bases from V and 7 bases from J; junction bases left unmatched: 10. The CDR3 DNA sequence: TGTGCCAGCAGCCCAGTCGGGGGGGCGATCGGGGAGCTGTTTTTT. Translating it yields CASSPVGGAIGELFF.

The CDR3 DNA reads TGTGCCAGCAGCTTGACAGCCGGGGCCAAAAACATTCAGTACTTC. Translation: CASSLTAGAKNIQYF. The genes are TRBV7-6 and TRBJ2-4, with a tentative D call TRBD1 (5 bases). The CDR3 sequence is 15 residues long. The V end lost 3 bases, the J end lost 1 base, and 10 bases lay between the germline ends. Germline V lookup: CDR1 SGHVS, CDR2 FNYEAQ. Full variable domain (rest looked up from reference TRBV7-6 and TRBJ2-4): GAGVSQSPRYKVTKRGQDVALRCDPISGHVSLYWYRQALGQGPEFLTYFNYEAQQDKSGLPNDRFSAERPEGSISTLTIQRTEQRDSAMYRCASSLTAGAKNIQYFGAGTRLSVL.

This chain uses TRBV12-3 or TRBV12-4 with TRBJ1-1, with a weak D call TRBD1 (5 bases). The CDR3 extends over 13 amino acids. V was trimmed by 3 bases and J by 1 base, leaving 6 bases between them. This CDR3 is CASSFGQNTEAFF. The CDR3 region has the DNA TGTGCCAGCAGTTTTGGACAGAACACTGAAGCTTTCTTT.

The chain recombines TRBV16 with TRBJ2-5; perhaps D is TRBD1 or TRBD2 (5 bases each). Deletions cut 1 base from V and 5 bases from J, with 14 bases between. This CDR3 comprises 15 residues. In germline, CDR1 is KGHSY, CDR2 FQNENV. CDR3: CASSQFGLAGETQYF. For the CDR3, the DNA is TGTGCCAGCAGCCAATTCGGGCTAGCAGGGGAGACCCAGTACTTC.

This chain joins TRBV12-3 or TRBV12-4 and TRBJ2-5; the D is unclear. The CDR3 runs to 13 residues. Trimming took 5 bases from V and 7 from J, leaving 14 bases between them. CDR3: CASSPTNIGTQYF. CDR3 bases: TGTGCCAGCAGTCCTACCAATATAGGGACCCAGTACTTC.

The genes are TRBV21-1 and TRBJ1-1; TRBD1 is the table's D call, not checked against the DNA. TRBV21-1 constitutes a pseudogene. The CDR3 totals 19 residues. The CDR3 spells CASSKEITGGGGMNTEAFF. For the CDR3, the DNA is TGTGCCAGCAGCAAAGAAATTACAGGGGGAGGTGGTATGAACACTGAAGCTTTCTTT.

CDR3 sequence (DNA): TGTGCCAGCAGCTTAGAGGTGCGGGGCAACGAGCAGTACTTC. Translating it yields CASSLEVRGNEQYF. The genes are TRBV7-9 and TRBJ2-7; weak D call: TRBD2 (6 bases). There are 14 residues in the CDR3. V was shortened by 1 base and J by 5 bases, with 12 bases between the two germline ends. Germline loops: CDR1 SEHNR, CDR2 FQNEAQ (reference sequence).

This sequence joins TRBV11-2 and TRBJ1-4, with TRBD1 identical over 9 bases. This CDR3 contains 15 residues. Germline CDR1 and CDR2: SGHAT and FQNNGV. Losses at the gene ends were 5 bases for V and 10 bases for J; bases not matched to a gene: 11. Here the CDR3 reads CASSPSRTGAAKLFF. The CDR3 DNA reads as TGTGCCAGCAGCCCCTCCAGGACAGGGGCCGCAAAACTGTTTTTT. Variable domain in full (rest from reference TRBV11-2 and TRBJ1-4): EAGVAQSPRYKIIEKRQSVAFWCNPISGHATLYWYQQILGQGPKLLIQFQNNGVVDDSQLPKDRFSAERLKGVDSTLKIQPAKLEDSAVYLCASSPSRTGAAKLFFGSGTQLSVL.

The chain is built from TRBV3-1 and TRBJ2-3, with D tentatively TRBD2 (5 bases). This CDR3 region has 16 residues. Trimming took off 0 bases at V and 2 bases at J, with 12 bases between the two ends. CDR1 is LGHDT, CDR2 YNNKEL, per germline (reference sequence). The CDR3 region is CASSQEASRDTDTQYF. The CDR3 bases are TGTGCCAGCAGCCAAGAGGCTAGCCGCGACACAGATACGCAGTATTTT.

V usage is TRBV7-3 and J usage is TRBJ2-1, with TRBD1 matching over 7 bases. V gave up 2 bases and J gave up 6 bases; unmatched junction bases: 10. The CDR3 runs 16 residues. The germline gives CDR1 SGHTA, CDR2 FQGTGA. In DNA form, the CDR3 reads TGTGCCAGCAGCTTATTCGGACAGGCCTTAAGCAATGAGCAGTTCTTC. Translating gives CASSLFGQALSNEQFF.

The CDR3 region is CSADLAGVQYF. In DNA, the CDR3 is TGCAGTGCTGACCTAGCGGGGGTGCAGTACTTC. J is TRBJ2-7 and V is TRBV20-1; 10 bases match TRBD2. Losses at the gene ends were 5 bases for V and 9 bases for J; bases not matched to a gene: 4. This CDR3 contains 11 residues. CDR1 and CDR2 (germline): DFQATT, SNEGSKA (reference sequence).

The chain has TRBV20-1 and TRBJ2-5; tentatively, D is TRBD1 (5 bases). This CDR3 region has 13 residues. The germline V gene has CDR1 DFQATT and CDR2 SNEGSKA (reference sequence). V was clipped by 3 bases and J by 5 bases, with 13 bases between them. The CDR3 nucleotides are TGCAGTGCTAGCGGTAGGGGTAAGGAGACCCAGTACTTC. It specifies CSASGRGKETQYF.

The V gene is TRBV10-3, the J gene TRBJ1-2; a possible D gene is TRBD1 (6 bases). Deletions cut 6 bases from V and 3 bases from J, with 11 bases between. The germline CDR1 and CDR2 sequences are ENHRY and SYGVKD. CDR3 length equals 13 residues. The CDR3 protein is CAIRGARDYGYTF. The CDR3 nucleotides are TGTGCCATCAGGGGGGCGCGGGACTATGGCTACACCTTC.

J is TRBJ1-1 and V is TRBV5-4, with a possible D match to TRBD1 (6 bases). This CDR3 comprises 14 residues. Germline-derived CDR1 and CDR2 are SGHNT and YYREEE (reference sequence). V lost 1 base, J lost 5 bases, and 12 bases lay in between. The CDR3, as DNA: TGTGCCAGCAGCTTGTTCACAGGGCGGACTGAAGCTTTCTTT. It translates to CASSLFTGRTEAFF. The full variable domain, with the rest looked up from reference TRBV5-4 and TRBJ1-1, is ETGVTQSPTHLIKTRGQQVTLRCSSQSGHNTVSWYQQALGQGPQFIFQYYREEENGRGNFPPRFSGLQFPNYSSELNVNALELDDSALYLCASSLFTGRTEAFFGQGTRLTVV.

The chain uses TRBV5-1 and TRBJ2-5; weak D call: TRBD2 (5 bases). This CDR3 spans 13 amino acids. Between the trimmed V and J ends, which lost 0 bases and 3 bases, there was a span of 6 bases. Germline loops: CDR1 SGHRS, CDR2 YFSETQ. CDR3 coding DNA: TGCGCCAGCAGCTTGGACGGGGAAGAGACCCAGTACTTC. Its protein is CASSLDGEETQYF.

The chain is built from TRBV15 and TRBJ2-5; 9 bases line up with TRBD1. The CDR3 loop spans 16 amino acids. The germline CDR1 and CDR2 sequences are LNHNV and YYDKDF (reference sequence). Trimming at V came to 1 base and at J to 5 bases, leaving 8 bases not matched to a gene. The CDR3 DNA follows: TGTGCCACCAGCAGAGTACAGGGGGCGAATATTGAGACCCAGTACTTC. It yields the protein CATSRVQGANIETQYF.